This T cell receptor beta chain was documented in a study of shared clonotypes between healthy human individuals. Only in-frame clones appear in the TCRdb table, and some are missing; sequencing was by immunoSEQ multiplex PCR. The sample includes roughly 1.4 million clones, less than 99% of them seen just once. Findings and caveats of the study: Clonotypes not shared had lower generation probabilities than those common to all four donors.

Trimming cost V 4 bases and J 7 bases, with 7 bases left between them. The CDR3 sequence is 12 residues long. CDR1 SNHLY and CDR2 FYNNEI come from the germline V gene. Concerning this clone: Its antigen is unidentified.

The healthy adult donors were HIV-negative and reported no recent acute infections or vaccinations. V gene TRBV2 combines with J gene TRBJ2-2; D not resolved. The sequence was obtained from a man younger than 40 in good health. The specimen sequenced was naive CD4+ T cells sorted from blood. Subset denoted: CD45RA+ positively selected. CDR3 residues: CASSGLGGELFF. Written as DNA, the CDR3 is TGTGCCAGCAGTGGGCTCGGCGGGGAGCTGTTTTTT.